This TCR beta chain was sequenced in a study of blood T cell repertoires in COVID-19 (dated by TCRdb to 2019 to 2021). In the study overall: Samples from collaborators originated in the United States, Italy and Spain and spanned both the acute and convalescent phases of COVID-19. Deeply sampled blood TCRbeta repertoires from subjects exposed to, actively infected with, or recovered from COVID-19 were included in the dataset. The sample metadata nearly always contained a de-identified subject ID, COVID-19 status, age in years and sex. The prospective study material was composed of cDNA or gDNA derived from T cells, B-cell-depleted T cells, or PBMCs. Samples were obtained from the ongoing ImmuneRACE study (first 160 participants) and from about 1,300 subjects provided by 6 global collaborators. Where available, HLA class I and class II types were taken from metadata supplied by the sample provider and were not determined by assay-based typing. The repertoires were released in a freely available public database intended as a resource for research on the immune response to SARS-CoV-2. The full study reports these points: How much clinical and demographic metadata was included differed by source and by participant, and the metadata was provided uncurated.

Collaborating institutions collected whole blood in K2EDTA tubes following their own protocols. Collaborator samples were shipped for TCRbeta analysis as frozen whole blood, isolated PBMCs, or DNA extracted from either sample type. Inclusive of the bounding cysteine and phenylalanine, the CDR3 is 15 residues long. The sequence is cut down to CDR3 DNA, 45 bases in frame from base 1. The germline ends are 12 bases apart after V is trimmed by 7 bases and J by 0 bases. Per the germline V gene, MDHEN is the CDR1 and SYDVKM is the CDR2. The immunoSEQ Assay, a bias-controlled multiplex PCR, was used to amplify TCRbeta CDR3 regions from genomic DNA. The source study handled its data this way. The number of nucleated cells in each sample was estimated from the amplification of reference gene primers within the assay. To quantify the absolute abundance of each unique TCRbeta CDR3 rearrangement, sequence reads were collapsed and filtered. For each sample, productive Simpson clonality was calculated by taking the square root of Simpson's diversity index across productive rearrangements. TCRdb stores this immuneACCESS table with in-frame sequences only. Part of the clones is absent; in the studies checked, under half of the shortfall reflects unresolved V genes, and no reason is known for the rest. D and trimming were read from the DNA, whereas the V and J calls and clone size are those reported in that table. This sample lists roughly 130,000 clones; approximately 82% were detected once. About a tenth of the sample is held by the ten biggest clonotypes.

A note on this clone: Its antigen remains unidentified. One base away there is no much larger clone; base qualities are not given.

This TCR was recovered from a man aged 35 to 55 with active or convalescent COVID-19. The chain couples TRBV28 to TRBJ1-4, with no reliable assignment of the D segment. The sequenced material came from peripheral blood. The CDR3 reads as follows: CASNPVGPTNEKLFF. The bases are TGTGCCAGCAACCCGGTGGGCCCAACTAATGAAAAACTGTTTTTT.